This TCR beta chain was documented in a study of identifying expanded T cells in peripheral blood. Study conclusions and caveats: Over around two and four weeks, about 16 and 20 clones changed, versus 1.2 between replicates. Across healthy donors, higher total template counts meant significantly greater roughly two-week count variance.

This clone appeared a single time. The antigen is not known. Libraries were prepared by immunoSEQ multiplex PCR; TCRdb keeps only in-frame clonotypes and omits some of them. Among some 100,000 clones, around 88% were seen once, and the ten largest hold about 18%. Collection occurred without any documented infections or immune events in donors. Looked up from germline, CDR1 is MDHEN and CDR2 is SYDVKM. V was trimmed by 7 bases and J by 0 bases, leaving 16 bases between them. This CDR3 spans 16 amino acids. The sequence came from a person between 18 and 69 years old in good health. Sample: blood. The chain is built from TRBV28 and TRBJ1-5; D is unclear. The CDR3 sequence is CASIAGGQYSNQPQHF. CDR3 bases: TGTGCCAGCATCGCCGGCGGGCAGTATAGCAATCAGCCCCAGCATTTT.